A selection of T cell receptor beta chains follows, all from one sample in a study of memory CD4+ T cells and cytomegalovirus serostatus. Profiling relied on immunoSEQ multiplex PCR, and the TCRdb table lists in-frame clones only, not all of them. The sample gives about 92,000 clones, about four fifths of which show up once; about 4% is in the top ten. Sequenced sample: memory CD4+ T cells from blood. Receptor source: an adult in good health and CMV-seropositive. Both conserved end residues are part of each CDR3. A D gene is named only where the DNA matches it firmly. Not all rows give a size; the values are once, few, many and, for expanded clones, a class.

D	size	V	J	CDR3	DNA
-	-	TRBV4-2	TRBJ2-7	CASSQNRARSSYEQYF	TGTGCCAGCAGCCAAAACCGGGCGCGAAGCTCCTACGAGCAGTACTTC
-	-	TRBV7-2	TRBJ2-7	CASSTHGGDYEQYF	TGTGCCAGCAGCACCCATGGGGGCGACTACGAGCAGTACTTC
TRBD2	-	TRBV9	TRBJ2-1	CASSVLAGSYNEQFF	TGTGCCAGCAGCGTATTAGCGGGATCCTACAATGAGCAGTTCTTC
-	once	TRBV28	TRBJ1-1	CASSRPTRSSEAFF	TGTGCCAGCAGCCGCCCCACAAGGTCCTCTGAAGCTTTCTTT
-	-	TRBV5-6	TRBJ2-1	CASSHYRVGEQFF	TGTGCCAGCAGCCACTACAGGGTAGGTGAGCAGTTCTTC
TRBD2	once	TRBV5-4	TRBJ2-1	CASSRMKTSGDNEQFF	TGTGCCAGCAGCCGGATGAAGACTAGCGGAGACAATGAGCAGTTCTTC
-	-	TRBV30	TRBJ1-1	CAWSGKGLNTEAFF	TGTGCCTGGAGTGGAAAAGGGTTAAACACTGAAGCTTTCTTT
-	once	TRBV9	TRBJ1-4	CASSVELQPPNEKLFF	TGTGCCAGCAGCGTAGAATTACAGCCGCCGAATGAAAAACTGTTTTTT
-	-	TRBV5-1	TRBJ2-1	CASSPDSTSYNEQFF	TGCGCCAGCAGCCCGGACTCGACCTCCTACAATGAGCAGTTCTTC
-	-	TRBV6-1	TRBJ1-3	CASSEGVSGNTIYF	TGTGCCAGCAGTGAAGGTGTCAGTGGAAACACCATATATTTT
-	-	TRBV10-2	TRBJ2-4	CASSSAGTLAKNIQYF	TGCGCCAGCAGTTCGGCGGGGACCTTAGCCAAAAACATTCAGTACTTC
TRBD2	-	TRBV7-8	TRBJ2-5	CASRPLLAAQETQYF	TGTGCCAGCAGGCCGCTACTAGCGGCCCAAGAGACCCAGTACTTC
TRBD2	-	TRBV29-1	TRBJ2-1	CSVQGGETSGHNEQFF	TGCAGCGTCCAAGGGGGAGAGACTAGCGGGCACAATGAGCAGTTCTTC
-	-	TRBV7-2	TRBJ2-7	CASSPGPVYEQYF	TGTGCCAGCAGCCCGGGACCAGTCTACGAGCAGTACTTC
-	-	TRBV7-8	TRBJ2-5	CASSLAGNEETQYF	TGTGCCAGCAGCTTAGCGGGGAACGAAGAGACCCAGTACTTC
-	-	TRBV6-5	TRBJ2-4	CASSYGVQAKNIQYF	TGTGCCAGCAGTTACGGAGTCCAAGCCAAAAACATTCAGTACTTC
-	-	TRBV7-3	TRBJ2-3	CASSYRPSTDTQYF	TGTGCCAGCAGCTATCGTCCTAGCACAGATACGCAGTATTTT
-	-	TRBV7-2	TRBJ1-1	CASTPGRGGTEAFF	TGTGCCAGCACCCCCGGGAGGGGGGGCACTGAAGCTTTCTTT
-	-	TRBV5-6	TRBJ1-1	CASSLGRGFGTEAFF	TGTGCCAGCAGCTTGGGTCGGGGGTTTGGCACTGAAGCTTTCTTT
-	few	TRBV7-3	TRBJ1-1	CASSLELNTEAFF	TGTGCCAGCAGCTTAGAGCTGAACACTGAAGCTTTCTTT
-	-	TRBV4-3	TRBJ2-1	CASSQDLLDGGLSEQFF	TGCGCCAGCAGCCAAGATCTTTTGGACGGAGGCCTTTCTGAGCAGTTCTTC
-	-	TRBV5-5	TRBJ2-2	CASSLGQGWTGELFF	TGTGCCAGCAGCTTGGGACAAGGCTGGACCGGGGAGCTGTTTTTT
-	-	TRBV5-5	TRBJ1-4	CASSFSFVENEKLFF	TGTGCCAGCAGCTTTTCTTTTGTGGAAAATGAAAAACTGTTTTTT
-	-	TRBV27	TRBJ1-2	CASSQRGNGYTF	TGTGCCAGCAGCCAGCGGGGAAATGGCTACACCTTC
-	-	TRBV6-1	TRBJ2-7	CASRRQADSYEQYF	TGTGCCAGCAGGCGGCAGGCCGACTCCTACGAGCAGTACTTC
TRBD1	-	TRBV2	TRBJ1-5	CASSPQGTGGQPQHF	TGTGCCAGCAGTCCCCAGGGGACAGGGGGCCAGCCCCAGCATTTT
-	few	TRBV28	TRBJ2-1	CASSILSTDEQFF	TGTGCCAGCAGTATCCTATCCACGGATGAGCAGTTCTTC
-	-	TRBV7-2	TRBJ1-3	CASSLAPGLSGNTIYF	TGTGCCAGCAGCTTAGCCCCAGGGCTCTCTGGAAACACCATATATTTT
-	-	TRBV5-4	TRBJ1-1	CASSYRSQGLTEAFF	TGTGCCAGCAGTTACAGATCCCAGGGACTCACTGAAGCTTTCTTT
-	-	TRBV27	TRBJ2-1	CASSGRTSMSSYNEQFF	TGTGCCAGCAGCGGAAGGACCTCTATGAGCTCCTACAATGAGCAGTTCTTC
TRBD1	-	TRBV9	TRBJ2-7	CASSVGGTGRSYEQYF	TGTGCCAGCAGCGTAGGGGGGACAGGGAGGTCCTACGAGCAGTACTTC
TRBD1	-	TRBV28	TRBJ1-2	CASRTADRVQGYTF	TGTGCCAGCAGAACCGCAGACAGGGTCCAAGGCTACACCTTC
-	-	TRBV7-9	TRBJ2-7	CASSIDLNEQYF	TGTGCCAGCAGCATCGACTTGAACGAGCAGTACTTC
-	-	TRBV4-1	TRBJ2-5	CASSLPGLAYF	TGCGCCAGCAGCCTCCCGGGACTCGCGTACTTC
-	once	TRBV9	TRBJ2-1	CASREISSYNEQFF	TGTGCCAGCAGGGAGATTAGCTCCTACAATGAGCAGTTCTTC
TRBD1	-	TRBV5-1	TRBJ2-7	CASSLQGATSEQYF	TGCGCCAGCAGCTTACAGGGGGCTACTAGTGAGCAGTACTTC
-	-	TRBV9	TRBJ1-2	CASSPFGGPGGYTF	TGTGCCAGCAGCCCCTTCGGGGGGCCTGGTGGCTACACCTTC
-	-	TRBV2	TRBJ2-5	CASSGIRASETQYF	TGTGCCAGCAGTGGTATAAGGGCCTCAGAGACCCAGTACTTC
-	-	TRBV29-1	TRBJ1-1	CSAGYTQGAGTEAFF	TGCAGCGCCGGTTACACCCAAGGGGCTGGTACTGAAGCTTTCTTT
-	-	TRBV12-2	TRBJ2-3	CASRFEREMDTDTQYF	TGTGCAAGTCGCTTTGAGCGGGAGATGGACACAGATACGCAGTATTTT
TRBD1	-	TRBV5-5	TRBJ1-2	CASSLGTGFHGYTF	TGTGCCAGCAGCCTGGGGACAGGGTTTCATGGCTACACCTTC
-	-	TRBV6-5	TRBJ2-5	CASSYQQGRETQYF	TGTGCCAGCAGTTACCAACAGGGCAGAGAGACCCAGTACTTC
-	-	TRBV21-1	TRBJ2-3	CASSKEPSGRSADTQYF	TGTGCCAGCAGCAAAGAGCCCAGCGGGAGGAGCGCAGATACGCAGTATTTT
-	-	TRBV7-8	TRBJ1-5	CASSLILVQGEGGQPQHF	TGTGCCAGCAGCTTAATATTAGTTCAGGGTGAGGGAGGACAGCCCCAGCATTTT
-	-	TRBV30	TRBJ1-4	CAWSVKQGGEKLFF	TGTGCCTGGAGTGTAAAACAGGGTGGCGAAAAACTGTTTTTT
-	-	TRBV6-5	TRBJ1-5	CASSLMGPQHF	TGTGCCAGCAGTCTCATGGGACCCCAGCATTTT
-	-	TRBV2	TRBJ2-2	CASMREANTGELFF	TGTGCCAGCATGCGGGAAGCGAACACCGGGGAGCTGTTTTTT
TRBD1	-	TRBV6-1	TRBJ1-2	CASSLQGPYGYTF	TGTGCCAGCAGCCTACAGGGGCCCTATGGCTACACCTTC
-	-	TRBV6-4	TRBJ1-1	CASSEYYRGPNTEAFF	TGTGCCAGCAGTGAATACTATCGTGGGCCGAACACTGAAGCCTTCTTT
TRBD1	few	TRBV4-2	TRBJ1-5	CASSQDQTGGSNQPQHF	TGTGCCAGCAGCCAAGACCAAACAGGGGGCTCGAATCAGCCCCAGCATTTT
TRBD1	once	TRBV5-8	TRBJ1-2	CASSLTGTDYGYTF	TGTGCCAGCAGCTTGACAGGGACAGACTATGGCTACACCTTC
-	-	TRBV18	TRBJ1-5	CASSDPNQPQHF	TGTGCCAGCTCCGACCCGAATCAGCCCCAGCATTTT
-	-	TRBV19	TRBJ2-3	CATSSGDTQYF	TGTGCCACATCGTCGGGAGATACGCAGTATTTT